This T cell receptor (beta chain) was captured by sequencing in a study of blood T cell repertoires in COVID-19 (dated by TCRdb to the early 2020s). The study in broad terms: Samples from collaborators originated in the United States, Italy and Spain and spanned both the acute and convalescent phases of COVID-19. The prospective study material was composed of cDNA or gDNA derived from T cells, B-cell-depleted T cells, or PBMCs. Subjects who had been exposed to COVID-19, were actively infected with it, or had recovered from it provided the deeply sampled blood TCRbeta repertoires that made up the dataset. The repertoires were made available in a free public database intended to serve as a resource for research on the immune response to SARS-CoV-2. The samples were drawn from the first 160 participants of the ongoing ImmuneRACE study and from 950 to 1,500 subjects provided by 6 global collaborators. Nearly every sample came with metadata listing a de-identified subject ID, COVID-19 status, age in years and sex. Where available, HLA class I and class II types were obtained from metadata supplied by the sample provider rather than from assay-based typing.

The immunoSEQ Assay, a bias-controlled multiplex PCR, was used to amplify TCRbeta CDR3 regions from genomic DNA. From the authors' description of their analysis: Within the assay, amplification of reference gene primers was used to estimate how many nucleated cells each sample contained. To quantify the absolute abundance of each unique TCRbeta CDR3 rearrangement, sequence reads were collapsed and filtered. For each sample, productive Simpson clonality was calculated as the square root of Simpson's diversity index over productive rearrangements. What TCRdb holds here is the immuneACCESS table cut down to in-frame rearrangements. Part of the clones is not present; checked against another copy, under half of the missing clones reflect an unresolved V gene, and the others are unexplained. From that table come the V and J calls and clone size; the DNA was used to work out D and trimming. This sample holds under 95,000 clones; 83% were observed only once. Jointly, the top ten make up about 31% of the sample.

Points the paper makes about the study in general: Clinical and demographic metadata were provided uncurated, with the amount varying by source and participant.

V drops 6 bases and J drops 4 bases, leaving 15 bases in between. From the cysteine up to the phenylalanine, the CDR3 has a length of 15 residues. Kept here is only the CDR3 DNA, which spans 45 bases and is read in frame from base 1. Sequences SNHLY (CDR1) and FYNNEI (CDR2) are obtained from the germline V gene. About this clone itself: The antigen it binds to is not known. Per-base quality was not reported, and no clone a single base away is much larger than it.

Collaborating institutions collected whole blood in K2EDTA tubes following their own protocols. For TCRbeta analysis, collaborators shipped samples as frozen whole blood, isolated PBMCs, or DNA extracted from either of those sample types. Recombination linked TRBV2 to TRBJ2-2; possibly the D gene is TRBD1, per 6 matching bases. Sequenced material: peripheral blood. This TCR came from a woman aged 80 or older with acute or convalescent COVID-19. The CDR3: CASSEIQGSTGELFF. The sequenced DNA is TGTGCCAGCAGCGAGATCCAGGGGAGCACCGGGGAGCTGTTTTTT.